This TCR beta chain emerged from a study of T cell repertoires in cytomegalovirus infection. Looking at the study overall: Public TCR beta signatures provided an indication of both CMV infection and a matching HLA type. Overall study results and limits: Carriage of CMV together with the relevant HLA was identifiable through cumulative public TCR beta family frequency. Predominance within the ex vivo response was attributable to HLA-C-restricted CMV-specific TCR beta clonotypes.

Germline lookup yields CDR1 ENHRY and CDR2 SYGVKD. Trimming took off 11 bases at V and 0 bases at J, with 25 bases between the two ends. CDR3 length equals 18 residues. MiXCR, run by TCRdb on the reads, gives a single entry per CDR3 protein. The sample yields about 570,000 distinct CDR3 sequences, around two fifths seen once. About this clonotype itself: Antigen: not known.

The receptor was derived from a human donor in good health (CMV status not recorded). Some clones in this sample may be carry-over from other donors' samples. The material sequenced was cultured PBMCs, taken from culture after CMV antigen stimulation. This rearrangement joins TRBV10-3 to TRBJ1-4; maybe TRBD1 (6 bases). The CDR3 here is CALLRGPPGVATNEKLFF. The CDR3 DNA follows: TGTGCCCTCCTGCGGGGGCCCCCGGGGGTCGCAACTAATGAAAAACTGTTTTTT.